Listed below are T cell receptor beta chains from one sample, sequenced in a study of blood T cells in healthy people across ages. Each CDR3 protein gets one entry after TCRdb re-called the 5' RACE reads with MiXCR. The sample includes roughly 1,800,000 distinct CDR3 sequences, about 50% seen only once; the top ten take 2.1%. The specimen was blood. These receptors were taken from a woman aged 40 to 49 in good health. The CDR3 runs from the conserved cysteine through the conserved F or W. Each record gives: V gene, J gene, CDR3 protein.

TRBV5-1	TRBJ2-1	CASSLGGDSPSYNEQFF
TRBV7-3	TRBJ1-6	CASSVGANSPLHF
TRBV3-1	TRBJ2-7	CASSQDSNSYEQYF
TRBV7-8	TRBJ2-2	CASSLQPGTGELFF
TRBV7-2	TRBJ1-5	CASSLGGRAQHF
TRBV7-2	TRBJ2-1	CASSPSTGNSYNEQFF
TRBV2	TRBJ2-1	CASSVGAIYNEQFF
TRBV7-2	TRBJ2-4	CASSSRDRTKNIQYF
TRBV5-1	TRBJ2-4	CASSFLSGTRGLTKNIQYF
TRBV4-3	TRBJ2-7	CASSQDTPGTSGGHYEQYF
TRBV7-9	TRBJ2-1	CASSLIGGIYNEQFF
TRBV6-1	TRBJ1-4	CASSETRGQNEKLFF
TRBV28	TRBJ2-1	CASSCSPKAYNEQFF
TRBV5-1	TRBJ1-2	CASSQPDGRSYTF
TRBV18	TRBJ1-1	CASSERGQRMNTEAFF
TRBV7-3	TRBJ2-1	CASSPFAGYNEQFF
TRBV20-1	TRBJ2-7	CSAHFGNAYEQYF
TRBV10-3	TRBJ2-7	CAISGRQGDYEQYF
TRBV6-5	TRBJ2-1	CASSPTSSPYNEQFF
TRBV25-1	TRBJ2-7	CASSDRPRRDEQYF
TRBV6-5	TRBJ2-5	CASTLFQAEGQETQYF
TRBV6-5	TRBJ2-7	CASSWDGLPNEQYF
TRBV6-1	TRBJ2-1	CASSRGLAWTYLHNEQFF
TRBV5-1	TRBJ1-4	CASSRQTGGAEKLFF
TRBV2	TRBJ2-1	CASRPITGGPGETQFF
TRBV29-1	TRBJ2-1	CSGGTGGEQFF
TRBV6-6	TRBJ2-3	CASIGTTGTDTQYF
TRBV29-1	TRBJ2-1	CSVEDRSRVDEQFF
TRBV27	TRBJ2-1	CASSPPLAGFHEQFF
TRBV6-5	TRBJ2-2	CASSSLPSELFF
TRBV7-2	TRBJ2-1	CASSLSGGGFNEQFF
TRBV4-1	TRBJ2-5	CVSRGLAGIKNYETQYF
TRBV7-9	TRBJ1-2	CASSLISGRDYGYTF
TRBV11-2	TRBJ2-1	CASSLETGWGGGLSYNGQFF
TRBV27	TRBJ2-1	CASSLAGGFSYNEQFF
TRBV20-1	TRBJ1-2	CSARDQGGDYGYTF
TRBV20-1	TRBJ1-5	CSAKQGVNQPQHF
TRBV5-6	.	CASSATPGLPTTSSYEQYF
TRBV20-1	TRBJ1-4	CSARVTGRTEKLFF
TRBV28	TRBJ1-4	CASRSGQINEKLFF
TRBV6-5	TRBJ2-1	CASSDQGGSYNEQFF
TRBV9	TRBJ2-3	CASSVEGFSTDTQYF